Presented here are 16 T cell receptor beta chains from one specimen sequenced in a study of cytomegalovirus exposure and HLA in healthy donors. The PCR used 60 Vbeta and 13 Jbeta primers. Assay: immunoSEQ multiplex PCR; the TCRdb copy retains only in-frame clones and omits some. Counted here are approximately 52,000 clones, about 76% occurring once; the ten biggest clones make up over 2.5%. The specimen sequenced was PBMCs. The origin of the receptors is a female donor in good health and CMV-seronegative.

The V gene is TRBV5-5, the J gene TRBJ2-7; possibly TRBD1 for D (5 bases). Between the trimmed V and J ends, which lost 4 bases and 4 bases, there was a span of 9 bases. Germline-derived CDR1 and CDR2 are SGHKS and YYEKEE (reference sequence). The CDR3 is 12 amino acids. The CDR3: CASSPTGYEQYF. Written as DNA, the CDR3 is TGTGCCAGCAGCCCAACAGGATACGAGCAGTACTTC.

The rearrangement joins TRBV6-5 to TRBJ1-6, with a possible D match to TRBD1 (5 bases). Trimming removed 0 bases from V and 7 bases from J, with 13 bases in between. The CDR3 loop spans 16 amino acids. Germline V CDR1 and CDR2: MNHEY, SVGAGI. CDR3 coding DNA: TGTGCCAGCAGTTACTCATCCAGGGCGGCAAATTCACCCCTCCACTTT. Encoded protein: CASSYSSRAANSPLHF.

V and J are TRBV28 and TRBJ2-3; TRBD1 aligns across 7 bases. V shed 7 bases and J 4 bases; nucleotides not matched to a gene: 2. The CDR3 runs to 12 residues. The V gene's germline CDR1 is MDHEN and CDR2 SYDVKM. CDR3 bases: TGTGCCAGCAAGGGGGCCTCAGATACGCAGTATTTT. It codes for CASKGASDTQYF.

The rearrangement uses TRBV11-1 and TRBJ2-1; 7 bases map to TRBD2. Per germline, CDR1 SGHAT and CDR2 FQDESV (reference sequence). This CDR3 comprises 17 residues. Trimming removed 4 bases from V and 3 bases from J; junction bases left unmatched: 12. CDR3 sequence (DNA): TGTGCCAGCAGCTCCGGACTAGACCCGACCCACTACAATGAGCAGTTCTTC. It encodes CASSSGLDPTHYNEQFF.

The chain is built from TRBV4-2 and TRBJ1-3; D is unclear. Germline V lookup: CDR1 LGHNA, CDR2 YNFKEQ. The CDR3 is 15 amino acids. V was trimmed by 0 bases and J by 4 bases, leaving 10 bases between them. DNA of the CDR3: TGTGCCAGCAGCCAAGAGCGGTCGAGGGGAAACACCATATATTTT. Its translation is CASSQERSRGNTIYF.

This clone was recorded a few times. This sequence joins TRBV9 and TRBJ2-1; D possibly corresponds to TRBD1 (5 bases). Looked up from germline, CDR1 is SGDLS and CDR2 is YYNGEE. The V and J ends lost 1 base and 3 bases respectively, with 11 bases between them. The CDR3 totals 15 residues. The CDR3 here is CASSVMAGNYNEQFF. CDR3 coding DNA: TGTGCCAGCAGCGTAATGGCAGGGAACTACAATGAGCAGTTCTTC.

This chain joins TRBV4-2 and TRBJ1-3, with D unclear. This CDR3 is 18 amino acids long. Germline CDR1 and CDR2: LGHNA and YNFKEQ. The V gene lost 0 bases and the J gene lost 2 bases, with 17 bases spanning the gap. The CDR3 bases are TGTGCCAGCAGCCAAGATATAAGGCAGAGGGATACTGGAAACACCATATATTTT. Translating gives CASSQDIRQRDTGNTIYF.

The chain uses TRBV30 and TRBJ2-3; D is possibly TRBD2 (5 bases). Trimming removed 5 bases at V and 0 bases at J, with 15 bases between. CDR1 and CDR2 from the germline V gene are GTSNPN and SVGIG (reference sequence). CDR3 size: 15 residues. CDR3 amino acids: CAWAKVGISTDTQYF. DNA for the CDR3: TGTGCCTGGGCGAAGGTCGGGATTAGCACAGATACGCAGTATTTT.

The V and J genes are TRBV1 and TRBJ1-1. TRBV1 represents a pseudogene. The CDR3 is made up of 18 amino acids. DNA for the CDR3: TGCACCAGCAGCCAAGATAATCTAGGGAGGGGGACGGGCACTGAAGCTTTCTTT. Its protein product is CTSSQDNLGRGTGTEAFF.

The J gene is TRBJ2-3, the V gene TRBV25-1, with 8 bases that match TRBD2. This CDR3 has 17 amino acids. Trimming cost V 5 bases and J 8 bases; bases outside gene matches: 18. Germline values: CDR1 MGHDK, CDR2 SYGVNS. This CDR3 is CASSLGRGVAGLRTQYF. CDR3 nucleotides: TGTGCCAGCAGTTTAGGACGGGGAGTAGCGGGATTACGTACGCAGTATTTT. Complete variable domain (other parts from reference TRBV25-1 and TRBJ2-3): EADIYQTPRYLVIGTGKKITLECSQTMGHDKMYWYQQDPGMELHLIHYSYGVNSTEKGDLSSESTVSRIRTEHFPLTLESARPSHTSQYLCASSLGRGVAGLRTQYFGPGTRLTVL.

The gene calls are TRBV9 and TRBJ1-6; a possible D gene is TRBD1 (5 bases). This CDR3 has 14 amino acids. Trimming removed 3 bases from V and 7 bases from J, with 11 bases in between. CDR1 is SGDLS and CDR2 is YYNGEE in the germline V gene. This chain's CDR3 is CASSAIGENSPLHF. CDR3 sequence (DNA): TGTGCCAGCAGCGCGATAGGGGAAAATTCACCCCTCCACTTT.

The chain uses TRBV10-3 and TRBJ2-7; TRBD2 matches 11 bases. Germline V lookup: CDR1 ENHRY, CDR2 SYGVKD. Trimming at V came to 6 bases and at J to 2 bases, leaving 3 bases not matched to a gene. The CDR3 spans 14 residues. CDR3: CAISQTSGTYEQYF. The CDR3, as DNA: TGTGCCATCAGCCAGACTAGCGGGACCTACGAGCAGTACTTC.

This rearrangement joins TRBV7-9 to TRBJ2-2; no clear D gene. The CDR3 is 14 residues long. CDR1 SEHNR and CDR2 FQNEAQ come from the germline V gene (reference sequence). The germline V and J ends were trimmed by 4 bases and 2 bases, with 8 bases remaining between them. CDR3 region: CASSSSANTGELFF. The CDR3 nucleotides are TGTGCCAGCAGCTCCAGCGCAAACACCGGGGAGCTGTTTTTT. The full variable domain, with the rest looked up from reference TRBV7-9 and TRBJ2-2, is DTGVSQNPRHKITKRGQNVTFRCDPISEHNRLYWYRQTLGQGPEFLTYFQNEAQLEKSRLLSDRFSAERPKGSFSTLEIQRTEQGDSAMYLCASSSSANTGELFFGEGSRLTVL.

The genes are TRBV28 and TRBJ2-2; 7 bases agree with TRBD2. The J segment lost 4 bases and the V segment lost 1 base, leaving 6 bases of the junction unmatched. Germline loops: CDR1 MDHEN, CDR2 SYDVKM. The CDR3 contains 16 residues. CDR3 coding DNA: TGTGCCAGCAGTTTATATGGCGGGAGAGGCACCGGGGAGCTGTTTTTT. It codes for CASSLYGGRGTGELFF.

The gene calls are TRBV25-1 and TRBJ2-3; 12 nucleotides match TRBD2. With V trimmed by 7 bases and J by 5 bases, 4 bases remained unmatched. The CDR3 contains 14 residues. CDR1 is MGHDK and CDR2 is SYGVNS in the germline V gene. The CDR3 reads CASTSGGEVDTQYF. CDR3 DNA: TGTGCCAGCACTAGCGGGGGGGAAGTAGATACGCAGTATTTT.

The chain combines TRBV10-3 with TRBJ2-1, with 15 bases identical to TRBD2. Losses at the gene ends were 6 bases for V and 6 bases for J; bases not matched to a gene: 12. The CDR3 runs 18 residues. Germline lookup yields CDR1 ENHRY and CDR2 SYGVKD. CDR3: CAISPSGTSGGPPNEQFF. The CDR3 DNA reads TGTGCCATCAGCCCCTCCGGGACTAGCGGGGGGCCCCCCAATGAGCAGTTCTTC.